These T cell receptor beta chains were read from a single sample in a study of T-cell memory formation after mild COVID-19. TCRdb passed the 5' RACE reads through MiXCR, listing each CDR3 protein once. The sample lists 250,000 to 350,000 distinct CDR3 sequences, about a sixth occurring once. Sequenced input: PBMCs or a T cell subset sorted from them (not recorded which). The receptors originated from a man younger than 30 who had mild COVID-19 (a few samples of this study predate the infection). Cell type and time point are not known. The CDR3 runs from the conserved cysteine through the conserved F or W. The D gene is left open where the match is weak. The size of a clone is reported for some rows only, either as once, few or many, or as a class for expanded clones.

>TRBV5-6|.|.|TRBJ2-3
CASSSRVGADTQYF
TGTGCCAGCAGCTCCCGGGTAGGGGCAGATACGCAGTATTTT
>TRBV28|TRBD2|.|TRBJ2-1
CASSPFSGDFINEQFF
TGTGCCAGCAGTCCTTTTAGCGGGGATTTCATCAATGAGCAGTTCTTC
>TRBV29-1|.|few|TRBJ2-5
CSVPSDSLQETQYF
TGCAGCGTTCCAAGCGACAGTTTACAAGAGACCCAGTACTTC
>TRBV7-9|.|.|TRBJ1-6
CASSSAVLNSPLHF
TGTGCCAGCAGCTCCGCTGTCTTAAATTCACCCCTCCACTTT
>TRBV5-1|TRBD1|few|TRBJ1-1
CASSWTGANTEAFF
TGCGCCAGCAGCTGGACAGGGGCTAACACTGAAGCTTTCTTT
>TRBV6-1|TRBD1|.|TRBJ1-2
CASPGQETYGYTF
TGTGCCAGCCCGGGACAGGAGACCTATGGCTACACCTTC
>TRBV12-3/TRBV12-4|.|many|TRBJ2-5
CASSFAGGETQYF
TGTGCCAGCAGTTTCGCAGGCGGGGAGACCCAGTACTTC
>TRBV7-2|.|.|TRBJ1-3
CASSSAMFGNTIYF
TGTGCCAGCAGCTCCGCTATGTTTGGAAACACCATATATTTT
>TRBV4-3|TRBD2|.|TRBJ2-3
CASSQRPSGASTDTQYF
TGCGCCAGCAGCCAACGGCCCAGCGGGGCTTCCACAGATACGCAGTATTTT
>TRBV20-1|.|few|TRBJ1-1
CSARAPSDVAFF
TGCAGTGCTAGAGCCCCCTCTGATGTGGCTTTCTTT
>TRBV7-3|.|few|TRBJ2-6
CASSLNSGYLASGANVLTF
TGTGCCAGCAGCTTAAATTCAGGGTATCTTGCCTCTGGGGCCAACGTCCTGACTTTC
>TRBV7-3|.|.|TRBJ2-3
CASSFPQGRSDTQYF
TGTGCCAGCAGCTTCCCACAGGGGAGGTCAGATACGCAGTATTTT
>TRBV18|.|few|TRBJ2-7
CASSQTEGVSYEQYF
TGTGCCAGCTCACAAACCGAAGGCGTTTCCTACGAGCAGTACTTC
>TRBV7-2|TRBD1|.|TRBJ2-3
CASKFDRAADTQYF
TGTGCCAGCAAGTTCGACAGGGCAGCAGATACGCAGTATTTT
>TRBV20-1|.|.|TRBJ2-7
CSAISDRDSSYEQYF
TGCAGTGCTATATCAGACCGGGATAGCTCCTACGAGCAGTACTTC
>TRBV9|TRBD1|.|TRBJ2-3
CASSADRATDTQYF
TGTGCCAGCAGCGCCGACAGGGCCACAGATACGCAGTATTTT
>TRBV29-1|TRBD2|.|TRBJ2-3
CSVGPGGGADTQYF
TGCAGCGTGGGGCCTGGCGGGGGAGCAGATACGCAGTATTTT
>TRBV12-3/TRBV12-4|.|.|TRBJ2-1
CASTEASEQFF
TGTGCCAGCACCGAAGCGAGTGAGCAGTTCTTC